Presented here are 14 T cell receptor beta chains from one specimen sequenced in a study of blood T cell repertoires in COVID-19. Repertoires were generated with immunoSEQ multiplex PCR, while TCRdb's copy carries only in-frame clones and drops some. The table records roughly 280,000 clones, about 88% of them present only once. Sequencing was done on a sample of PBMCs or T cells enriched from blood (not recorded which). These receptors were obtained from a woman aged 50 to 65 who had recovered from COVID-19.

The count of this clone is one. This rearrangement joins TRBV25-1 to TRBJ1-1; a weak D match, TRBD1 (6 bases). Looked up from germline, CDR1 is MGHDK and CDR2 is SYGVNS. Trimming stripped 3 bases from V and 5 bases from J, with 10 bases between. This CDR3 has 13 residues. This chain's CDR3 is CASSDAGQTEAFF. The CDR3 DNA reads TGTGCCAGCAGTGACGCCGGACAGACTGAAGCTTTCTTT.

J is TRBJ1-1 and V is TRBV28; 9 positions agree with TRBD1. Germline V gene sequence: CDR1 MDHEN, CDR2 SYDVKM. The CDR3 consists of 15 residues. Trimming took 3 bases from V and 1 from J; bases not matched to a gene: 3. The CDR3 sequence is CASSFGTGKNTEAFF. In nucleotides, the CDR3 is TGTGCCAGCAGTTTCGGGACAGGGAAGAACACTGAAGCTTTCTTT.

The gene calls are TRBV15 and TRBJ2-1; 9 nucleotides agree with TRBD2. Germline V gives CDR1 LNHNV, CDR2 YYDKDF (reference sequence). V lost 5 bases to trimming and J lost 4 bases; unmatched junction nucleotides: 12. CDR3 length: 17 amino acids. The CDR3 DNA follows: TGTGCCACCAGCGGAGCCCGAATAGCGGGAGTATACAATGAGCAGTTCTTC. This codes for CATSGARIAGVYNEQFF.

The chain links TRBV4-1 to TRBJ1-4, with D uncertain. The CDR3 loop spans 14 amino acids. V was cut by 0 bases and J by 8 bases, with 10 bases left in between. CDR1 MGHRA and CDR2 YSYEKL come from the germline V gene. The CDR3 nucleotides read TGCGCCAGCAGCCAAGACTTGGGAGGGGAAAAACTGTTTTTT. Its protein product is CASSQDLGGEKLFF.

The rearrangement uses TRBV5-1 and TRBJ2-7; 8 bases are a match to TRBD1. The CDR3 length is 15 residues. Germline V gene data show CDR1 as SGHRS and CDR2 as YFSETQ. Trimming cost V 0 bases and J 7 bases; bases outside gene matches: 9. The DNA of the CDR3 is TGCGCCAGCAGCTTGGAGACAGGGGATACGGGAGAGCAGTACTTC. Translating gives CASSLETGDTGEQYF.

The chain carries TRBV23-1 and TRBJ2-3, with D perhaps TRBD2 (6 bases). TRBV23-1 is classed as an ORF, of uncertain function. This CDR3 is built from 18 residues. Trimming cost V 8 bases and J 4 bases, with 28 bases left between them. This chain's CDR3 is CASGKWEPKLAAPDTQYF. The CDR3, as DNA: TGCGCCAGCGGGAAGTGGGAACCCAAACTAGCTGCCCCAGATACGCAGTATTTT.

The chain carries TRBV27 and TRBJ2-3; D is ambiguous. Trimming stripped 5 bases from V and 2 bases from J, with 8 bases between. The germline gives CDR1 MNHEY, CDR2 SMNVEV (reference sequence). CDR3 length: 13 amino acids. CDR3 nucleotide sequence: TGTGCCAGCAGTCCCATCAACACAGATACGCAGTATTTT. It yields the protein CASSPINTDTQYF.

The gene calls are TRBV5-3 and TRBJ1-4; TRBD1 matches at 8 bases. Being an ORF, TRBV5-3 has a function that is uncertain. The CDR3 runs to 19 residues. The V segment lost 6 bases and the J segment 0 bases; nucleotides outside the gene matches: 16. In DNA, the CDR3 is TGTGCCAGAAAACGATATCGGACAGGGTGGGTTGCAACTAATGAAAAACTGTTTTTT. This translates into CARKRYRTGWVATNEKLFF.

This clone appeared a few times. Sequence at one end of the junction differs from germline and may be a read error. The CDR3 sequence: CASTQDRGLELFF. In DNA form, the CDR3 reads TGTGCCAGCACCCAAGACAGGGGGCTGGAGCTGTTTTTT. The chain links TRBV4-2 to TRBJ2-2; 10 bases align to TRBD1. This CDR3 is built from 13 residues. The germline V gene has CDR1 LGHNA and CDR2 YNFKEQ.

The chain couples TRBV6-5 to TRBJ1-2; D is uncertain. The V and J ends lost 7 bases and 2 bases respectively, with 14 bases between them. Germline assignment: CDR1 MNHEY and CDR2 SVGAGI. CDR3 length: 14 amino acids. The CDR3 here is CASNPSGQNYGYTF. For the CDR3, the DNA is TGTGCCAGCAATCCCTCTGGGCAGAACTATGGCTACACCTTC.

The V call is TRBV1, the J call TRBJ2-2; the table assigns TRBD2, which was not confirmed against the DNA. TRBV1 is a documented pseudogene. The CDR3 has 19 residues. The CDR3 here is CTSSQWGRGDHLNTGELFF. The CDR3 nucleotides read TGCACCAGCAGCCAATGGGGTCGGGGAGATCACCTGAACACCGGGGAGCTGTTTTTT.

CDR3 nucleotides: TGTGCCAGCAGCTTTGGAGGGTCACATACGCAGTATTTT. It specifies CASSFGGSHTQYF. The V call is TRBV5-6, the J call TRBJ2-3, with a possible D match to TRBD2 (6 bases). CDR1 and CDR2 (germline): SGHDT, YYEEEE. V was clipped by 2 bases and J by 7 bases, with 11 bases between them. This CDR3 contains 13 residues.

This clone was detected only once. The chain carries TRBV28 and TRBJ1-6, with D unresolved. Germline loops: CDR1 MDHEN, CDR2 SYDVKM. Trimming shortened V by 6 bases and J by 8 bases, and 11 bases separated the two germline ends. The length of the CDR3 is 13 residues. The CDR3: CASRGVGYSPLHF. The CDR3 region has the DNA TGTGCCAGCAGGGGAGTAGGATATTCACCCCTCCACTTT.

A few counts support this clone. This chain connects TRBV28 to TRBJ2-1; 8 bases align to TRBD2. The CDR3 extends over 16 amino acids. Per germline, CDR1 MDHEN and CDR2 SYDVKM. Trimming at V came to 6 bases and at J to 7 bases, leaving 14 bases not matched to a gene. In nucleotides, the CDR3 is TGTGCCAGCAGCCACGAACGAGCGGGAGAGGGGAATGAGCAGTTCTTC. Its translation is CASSHERAGEGNEQFF.